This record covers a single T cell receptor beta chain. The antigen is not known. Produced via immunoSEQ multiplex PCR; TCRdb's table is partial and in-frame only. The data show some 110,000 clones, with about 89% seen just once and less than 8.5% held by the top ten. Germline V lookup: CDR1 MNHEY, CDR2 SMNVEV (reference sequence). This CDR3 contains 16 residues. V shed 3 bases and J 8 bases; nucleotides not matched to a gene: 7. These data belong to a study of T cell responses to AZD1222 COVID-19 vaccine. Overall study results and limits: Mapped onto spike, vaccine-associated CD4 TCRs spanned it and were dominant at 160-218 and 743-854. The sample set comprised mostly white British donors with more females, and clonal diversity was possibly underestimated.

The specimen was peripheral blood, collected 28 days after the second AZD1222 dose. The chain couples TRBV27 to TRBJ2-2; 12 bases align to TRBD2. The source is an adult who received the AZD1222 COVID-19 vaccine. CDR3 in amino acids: CASSLITSGRKGELFF. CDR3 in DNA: TGTGCCAGCAGTTTGATAACTAGCGGGAGGAAGGGGGAGCTGTTTTTT.